This T cell receptor (beta chain) was identified during a study of response to subunit inactivated influenza vaccine. TCRdb re-called the RT-PCR reads through MiXCR, storing one row per CDR3 protein. The repertoire holds 630,000 or so distinct CDR3 sequences, 15% to 18% seen once, with roughly 12% in the top ten. In this sample, this clonotype turned up a few times. What it binds is not known. General observations from the study: Each seasonal flu vaccination may recruit only limited new T cells, authors suggested.

This CDR3 has 15 residues. Germline lookup yields CDR1 LNHNV and CDR2 YYDKDF (reference sequence). J gave up 2 bases and V 3 bases, and 5 bases lay outside the gene matches. The receptor was derived from a man aged 45-65 years who received an inactivated influenza vaccine. The rearrangement joins TRBV15 to TRBJ2-3; 7 nucleotides align to TRBD1. The sample consisted of PBMCs from blood, taken approximately 13 days after vaccination. CDR3 sequence (DNA): TGTGCCACCAGCAGCCGGGGACAGTCCACAGATACGCAGTATTTT. It translates to CATSSRGQSTDTQYF.